Listed here is a single TCR beta chain. These data originate in a study of blood T cells in healthy people across ages. Together with a sample-barcoded 5' primer, a J-beta primer mix was included in a second PCR lasting about 6 to 11 cycles. TCRdb reprocessed the 5' RACE reads via MiXCR and lists one record per CDR3 protein. The data show approximately 800,000 distinct CDR3 sequences, with more than 20% seen just once and 3% to 4% held by the top ten. These records were also assigned to another study, of T cells of mothers and their children.

The sequenced material came from blood. The TCR originated in a boy younger than 18 in good health.

CDR3 DNA: TGTGCCAGCAGCCGGGACAGGAACGGCAATCAGCCCCAGCATTTT. Its translation: CASSRDRNGNQPQHF. The chain uses TRBV6-5 and TRBJ1-5; 8 bases align to TRBD1. Trimming removed 6 bases from V and 2 bases from J; junction bases left unmatched: 6. Germline CDR1 and CDR2: MNHEY and SVGAGI. The CDR3 consists of 15 residues.